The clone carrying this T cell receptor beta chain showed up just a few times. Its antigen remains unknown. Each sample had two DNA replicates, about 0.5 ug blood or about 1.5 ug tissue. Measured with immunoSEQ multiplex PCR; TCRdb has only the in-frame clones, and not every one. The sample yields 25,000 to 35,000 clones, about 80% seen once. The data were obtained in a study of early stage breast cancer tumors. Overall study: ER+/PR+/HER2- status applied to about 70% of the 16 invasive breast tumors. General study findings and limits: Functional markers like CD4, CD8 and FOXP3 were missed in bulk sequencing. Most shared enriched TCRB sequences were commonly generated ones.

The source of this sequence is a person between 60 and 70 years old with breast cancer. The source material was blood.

CDR3 sequence reads: CASSLMWRSNTEAFF. Written as DNA, the CDR3 is TGTGCCAGCAGCTTGATGTGGAGATCAAACACTGAAGCTTTCTTT. The J gene is TRBJ1-1, the V gene TRBV5-8; D not resolved. The CDR3 spans 15 residues. CDR1 and CDR2 (germline): SGHTS, YDEGEE. The V and J ends lost 1 base and 2 bases respectively, with 12 bases between them.